Listed below are T cell receptor beta chains from one sample, sequenced in a study of shared clonotypes between healthy human individuals. Measured with immunoSEQ multiplex PCR; TCRdb has only the in-frame clones, and not every one. The sample yields roughly 410,000 clones, 90% to 97% seen once. Sequences were obtained from memory CD8+ T cells sorted from blood. The receptors stem from a man aged 25-45 years in good health. The CDR3 runs from the conserved cysteine through the conserved F or W. D genes are given only for firm matches. Size tells how often a clone was seen (once, few, many) or the class of an expanded clone, and some rows leave it out.

clone_size	v_call	cdr3_length	j_call	d_call	cdr3_aa	cdr3_nt
-	TRBV28	18	TRBJ1-5	-	CASSFRGGFPNSNQPQHF	TGTGCCAGCAGTTTTAGGGGGGGATTCCCTAATAGCAATCAGCCCCAGCATTTT
-	TRBV28	16	TRBJ2-6	-	CASSLWDNSGANVLTF	TGTGCCAGCAGTTTATGGGACAACTCTGGGGCCAACGTCCTGACTTTC
-	TRBV5-4	12	TRBJ1-2	TRBD1	CASSWTGYGYTF	TGTGCCAGCAGCTGGACAGGCTATGGCTACACCTTC
-	TRBV9	12	TRBJ2-7	-	CASSAGGYEQYF	TGTGCCAGCAGCGCCGGTGGCTACGAGCAGTACTTC
-	TRBV19	15	TRBJ1-1	TRBD1	CASSIGTGLNTEAFF	TGTGCCAGTAGTATAGGGACAGGGCTGAACACTGAAGCTTTCTTT
-	TRBV29-1	13	TRBJ2-3	-	CSVDPGVTDTQYF	TGCAGCGTGGACCCCGGGGTGACAGATACGCAGTATTTT
-	TRBV9	15	TRBJ2-1	-	CASSVGPPPSNEQFF	TGTGCCAGCAGCGTGGGGCCCCCCCCTTCCAATGAGCAGTTCTTC
-	TRBV2	16	TRBJ1-5	-	CASSGGGGVRVQPQHF	TGTGCCAGCAGTGGGGGAGGTGGGGTTAGGGTTCAGCCCCAGCATTTT
-	TRBV9	14	TRBJ2-1	-	CASSAGTSYNEQFF	TGTGCCAGCAGCGCAGGGACTTCCTACAATGAGCAGTTCTTC
-	TRBV6-1	11	TRBJ2-1	-	CASSEAGGQFF	TGTGCCAGCAGTGAAGCGGGGGGGCAGTTCTTC
-	TRBV29-1	18	TRBJ2-1	TRBD2	CSVEWGGLETGSYNEQFF	TGCAGCGTTGAATGGGGGGGACTAGAGACTGGGTCCTACAATGAGCAGTTCTTC
-	TRBV28	13	TRBJ1-5	-	CASSIPGYQPQHF	TGTGCCAGCAGTATTCCGGGATATCAGCCCCAGCATTTT
-	TRBV2	16	TRBJ2-5	-	CASRDGGGIKGETQYF	TGTGCCAGCAGAGATGGGGGCGGGATAAAGGGAGAGACCCAGTACTTC
-	TRBV10-3	15	TRBJ1-2	-	CAITATAVSYYGYTF	TGTGCCATCACCGCGACAGCTGTATCATACTATGGCTACACCTTC
-	TRBV5-1	15	TRBJ2-7	TRBD2	CASRASGYLSYEQYF	TGCGCCAGTAGGGCTAGCGGATACCTTTCCTACGAGCAGTACTTC
once	TRBV7-2	14	TRBJ1-4	TRBD1	CASSSTGPNEKLFF	TGTGCCAGCAGCTCGACAGGGCCTAATGAAAAACTGTTTTTT
-	TRBV27	14	TRBJ2-3	TRBD2	CATSLAGFRDTQYF	TGTGCCACCTCCCTAGCGGGATTTAGGGATACGCAGTATTTT
-	TRBV28	14	TRBJ2-7	-	CASSFRQGYYEQYF	TGTGCCAGCAGTTTCCGGCAGGGCTACTACGAGCAGTACTTC
-	TRBV19	15	TRBJ1-4	-	CASSNRGTTNEKLFF	TGTGCCAGTAGCAATCGGGGGACAACTAATGAAAAACTGTTTTTT
-	TRBV28	11	TRBJ2-1	-	CASSFLREQFF	TGTGCCAGCAGTTTCCTTCGGGAGCAGTTCTTC
once	TRBV29-1	13	TRBJ2-1	-	CSVGGGYYNEQFF	TGCAGCGTTGGGGGCGGATACTACAATGAGCAGTTCTTC
-	TRBV28	15	TRBJ2-4	-	CASSSAEVAKNIQYF	TGTGCCAGCAGTTCAGCGGAGGTAGCCAAAAACATTCAGTACTTC